This T cell receptor (beta chain) was recorded in a study of shared clonotypes between healthy human individuals. V shed 3 bases and J shed 8 bases, with 16 bases lying between them. The CDR3 has 14 amino acids. Per the germline V gene, CDR1 is MGHDK and CDR2 is SYGVNS. CD45RO-negative, CCR7-selected cells formed the naive CD8 fraction, which excluded terminally differentiated effector memory CD45RA+ cells. Assay: immunoSEQ multiplex PCR; the TCRdb copy retains only in-frame clones and omits some. The top ten hold roughly 1% of the sample, which has some 2,000,000 clones, about 95% seen once. The specimen was naive CD8+ T cells sorted from blood. V is TRBV25-1 and J is TRBJ1-1; D uncertain. This TCR was recovered from a man aged 18 to 30 in good health. The DNA for the CDR3 is TGTGCCAGCAGTGACCCGGGCTTCCCGGGCGAAGCTTTCTTT. Protein: CASSDPGFPGEAFF.